This is a list of T cell receptor beta chains from one sample in a study of spatial heterogeneity in lung cancer. TCRdb ran MiXCR on the 5' RACE reads and lists one entry per CDR3 protein. The profile shows approximately 16,000 distinct CDR3 sequences, 6.3% of them singletons. The source material was PBMCs, sampled at follow-up. The receptor source for this set is a male donor with early-stage non-small cell lung cancer. The conserved cysteine and the conserved F or W are not part of the CDR3 here.

>TRBV18|TRBJ2-5
ASSPDRPPGTQY
>TRBV28|TRBJ1-5
ASSLGAVIGNQPQH
>TRBV28|TRBJ2-5
ASSSIGTGGPVVGQY
>TRBV11-3|TRBJ2-1
ASSPGTGGSRSYNEQF
>TRBV7-9|TRBJ1-5
ASSTGQGDQPQH
>TRBV5-6|TRBJ2-1
ASSLGLEVAGGKSSNEQF
>TRBV6-1|TRBJ1-5
ASRPGTGGSGNQPQH
>TRBV7-2|TRBJ2-7
ASSPSGGRSEQY
>TRBV20-1|TRBJ2-7
SARFVLSYEQY
>TRBV12-2|TRBJ2-7
ASRLGYEQY
>TRBV7-6|TRBJ2-1
ASSLGQGGTYNEQF
>TRBV7-9|TRBJ2-2
ASSLGQANTGELF
>TRBV20-1|TRBJ1-3
SARDRAGARSGNTIY
>TRBV11-2|TRBJ2-3
ASSFAGADTQY
>TRBV12-3/TRBV12-4|TRBJ1-1
ASIRGGENTEAF
>TRBV4-2|TRBJ2-3
ASSQDRTGDTQY
>TRBV6-1|TRBJ2-7
ASSEALLTLLAYEQY
>TRBV7-2|TRBJ2-1
ASSLQGLAGRGTYNEQF
>TRBV29-1|TRBJ2-5
SVGIRGETQY
>TRBV5-6|TRBJ2-7
ASSRGVLYEQY
>TRBV5-1|TRBJ1-1
ASSPRIPGQTNTEAF
>TRBV12-3/TRBV12-4|TRBJ1-2
ASASGTGDGGYT
>TRBV18|TRBJ2-7
ASSPQGPPSYEQY
>TRBV6-2/TRBV6-3|TRBJ1-4
ASSYSRGKLF
>TRBV4-3|TRBJ2-3
ASSQDPPEGSSTDTQY
>TRBV12-3/TRBV12-4|TRBJ1-2
ASSLRRDNYGYT
>TRBV6-5|TRBJ1-3
ASSYSMGGNTIY
>TRBV3-1|TRBJ2-2
ASSQAGGSDTGELF
>TRBV6-5|TRBJ2-3
ATRPPGTDTQY
>TRBV28|TRBJ1-1
ASQGATEAF
>TRBV28|TRBJ1-5
ASSFNRGNQPQH
>TRBV5-5|TRBJ2-3
ASSRMGRETTDTQY
>TRBV29-1|TRBJ1-2
SARTGDGYT